Listed here is a single TCR beta chain. Its matching antigen is unknown. V was pared by 3 bases and J by 1 base, with 9 bases between. Germline CDR1 is SGHTS and CDR2 is YDEGEE. This CDR3 region has 14 residues. This record belongs to a study of cytomegalovirus exposure and HLA in healthy donors. Use of 60 Vbeta and 13 Jbeta primers characterized the PCR. Libraries were prepared by immunoSEQ multiplex PCR; TCRdb keeps only in-frame clonotypes and omits some of them. The data hold some 150,000 clones, with 75% to 90% observed a single time. Samples came from healthy bone marrow donors. Findings of the study overall: Researchers had no immune exposure information except CMV serostatus available. An apparent linkage of common viral pathogens to several of the most significant clusters emerged in a later analysis. A highly shared variant cluster was judged a likely technical artifact.

The receptor comes from a young woman in good health and CMV-seronegative. The specimen was PBMCs. V gene TRBV5-8 combines with J gene TRBJ2-3; D not certain. The CDR3 DNA sequence: TGTGCCAGCAGCTACGCCCGGGGCACAGATACGCAGTATTTT. Protein product: CASSYARGTDTQYF.